This T cell receptor beta chain derives from a study of cytomegalovirus exposure and HLA in healthy donors. Sequencing used immunoSEQ multiplex PCR; TCRdb keeps in-frame clones, though not all of them. The data hold about 120,000 clones, with 70% to 90% observed a single time. Trimming cost V 1 base and J 5 bases; bases outside gene matches: 0. CDR1 and CDR2 from the germline V gene are MNHEY and SVGAGI. This CDR3 is 16 amino acids long. This chain joins TRBV6-5 and TRBJ2-2; 14 bases agree with TRBD2. The sequence was collected from a woman aged 18-29 years in good health and CMV-seropositive. The sample was PBMCs. The CDR3 protein is CASSYWTSGGTGELFF. The CDR3 DNA is TGTGCCAGCAGTTACTGGACTAGCGGGGGGACCGGGGAGCTGTTTTTT.